Listed here are 10 T cell receptor beta chains from one sample, sequenced in a study of early T cells in non-severe SARS-CoV-2 infection. TCRdb re-derived calls from the 5' RACE reads in MiXCR, one entry per CDR3 protein. The table shows approximately 97,000 distinct CDR3 sequences, with more than 9.5% occurring only once. The sample in question was whole blood, obtained at baseline. The receptors derive from an adult who was a healthcare worker with PCR-confirmed SARS-CoV-2 infection or an uninfected control (not recorded which).

This clonotype has more than one count but fewer than ten. The chain links TRBV4-2 to TRBJ1-4; D unresolved. This CDR3 is built from 13 residues. Germline V gives CDR1 LGHNA, CDR2 YNFKEQ. Trimming left V 0 bases short and J 4 bases short, with 3 bases between. CDR3 sequence: CASSQDYNEKLFF. CDR3 nucleotides: TGTGCCAGCAGCCAAGATTATAATGAAAAACTGTTTTTT.

V gene TRBV20-1 combines with J gene TRBJ2-1; 12 bases map to TRBD2. Germline CDR1 DFQATT, CDR2 SNEGSKA (reference sequence). This CDR3 is 14 amino acids long. J gave up 8 bases and V 4 bases, and 6 bases lay outside the gene matches. DNA for the CDR3: TGCAGTGCTATCCTAGCGGGAGGGCCGCATGAGCAGTTCTTC. It translates to CSAILAGGPHEQFF.

Only a few counts were recorded for this clonotype. The rearrangement uses TRBV27 and TRBJ2-5; D may be TRBD2 (6 bases). The CDR3 length is 15 residues. CDR1 and CDR2 (germline): MNHEY, SMNVEV (reference sequence). V gave up 3 bases and J gave up 5 bases, with 16 bases separating them. The DNA of the CDR3 is TGTGCCAGCAGTTTTCTTGTGGGAGGCCAGGAGACCCAGTACTTC. The encoded protein is CASSFLVGGQETQYF.

The chain employs TRBV5-1 and TRBJ1-1, with D unresolved. Germline loops: CDR1 SGHRS, CDR2 YFSETQ. The CDR3 is made up of 13 amino acids. V lost 7 bases and J lost 0, with 10 bases in between. CDR3 sequence: CASQPTMNTEAFF. CDR3 in DNA: TGCGCCAGCCAGCCAACAATGAACACTGAAGCTTTCTTT.

This clonotype was counted a few times. V usage is TRBV12-3 or TRBV12-4 and J usage is TRBJ1-5; a weak D match, TRBD1 (5 bases). This CDR3 spans 15 amino acids. The V and J ends lost 4 bases and 1 base respectively, with 11 bases between them. CDR3 coding DNA: TGTGCCAGCAGTTCCAGGGTTTTGAGCAATCAGCCCCAGCATTTT. This gives the protein CASSSRVLSNQPQHF.

This clonotype was seen more than once but under ten times. V usage is TRBV6-2 or TRBV6-3 and J usage is TRBJ1-2; D is unclear. Germline CDR1 and CDR2: MNHEY and SVGEGT. This CDR3 region has 13 residues. Trimming pared 5 bases from V and 3 bases from J, leaving 10 bases between. CDR3 protein: CASSRSPDYGYTF. Written as DNA, the CDR3 is TGTGCCAGCAGTCGGAGCCCGGACTATGGCTACACCTTC.

The chain employs TRBV7-2 and TRBJ1-1; 7 bases match TRBD1. V lost 3 bases to trimming and J lost 4 bases; unmatched junction nucleotides: 2. The CDR3 contains 13 residues. Germline loops: CDR1 SGHTA, CDR2 FQGNSA. CDR3 sequence reads: CASSFWTGTEAFF. DNA for the CDR3: TGTGCCAGCAGCTTTTGGACAGGCACTGAAGCTTTCTTT. The whole variable domain, filled in from reference TRBV7-2 and TRBJ1-1, reads GAGVSQSPSNKVTEKGKDVELRCDPISGHTALYWYRQSLGQGLEFLIYFQGNSAPDKSGLPSDRFSAERTGGSVSTLTIQRTQQEDSAVYLCASSFWTGTEAFFGQGTRLTVV.

This clonotype was seen at least ten times. The genes are TRBV6-1 and TRBJ1-1; D not certain. The CDR3 sequence is 12 residues long. V was cut by 7 bases and J by 11 bases, with 17 bases left in between. CDR1 and CDR2 (germline): MNHNS, SASEGT. CDR3 sequence (DNA): TGTGCCAGCAACCCCAGAGGTCTACTGGCTTTCTTT. It is translated as CASNPRGLLAFF.

This clonotype was observed a handful of times. The CDR3 is CASSLGQGLGYWHF. The CDR3 bases are TGTGCCAGCAGTTTGGGGCAGGGGCTAGGGTACTGGCATTTT. The chain links TRBV28 to TRBJ1-5; the D gene is possibly TRBD1 (6 bases). The germline V gene encodes CDR1 MDHEN and CDR2 SYDVKM. The CDR3 is 14 residues long. Trimming removed 3 bases from V and 15 bases from J, with 21 bases in between. Filled out from reference TRBV28 and TRBJ1-5, the complete variable domain reads DVKVTQSSRYLVKRTGEKVFLECVQDMDHENMFWYRQDPGLGLRLIYFSYDVKMKEKGDIPEGYSVSREKKERFSLILESASTNQTSMYLCASSLGQGLGYWHFGDGTRLSIL.

The chain recombines TRBV29-1 with TRBJ1-2, with 7 bases fitting TRBD1. With V trimmed by 4 bases and J by 8 bases, 10 bases remained unmatched. There are 13 residues in the CDR3. From germline, CDR1 is SQVTM and CDR2 ANQGSEA. The CDR3 is CSVASLQGNGYTF. The CDR3 bases are TGCAGCGTTGCGAGTCTACAGGGGAACGGCTACACCTTC.